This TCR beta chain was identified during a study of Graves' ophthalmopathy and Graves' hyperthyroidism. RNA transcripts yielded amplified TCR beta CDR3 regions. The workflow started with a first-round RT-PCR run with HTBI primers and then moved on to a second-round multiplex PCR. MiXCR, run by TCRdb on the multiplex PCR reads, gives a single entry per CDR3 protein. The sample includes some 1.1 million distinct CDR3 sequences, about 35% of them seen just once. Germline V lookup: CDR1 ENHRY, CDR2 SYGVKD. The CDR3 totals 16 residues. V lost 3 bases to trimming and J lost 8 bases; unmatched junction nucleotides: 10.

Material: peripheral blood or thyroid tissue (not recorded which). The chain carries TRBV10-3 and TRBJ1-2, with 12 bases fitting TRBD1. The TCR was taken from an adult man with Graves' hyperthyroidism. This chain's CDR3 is CAISDTGTGGAEGYTF. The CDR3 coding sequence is TGTGCCATCAGTGATACCGGGACAGGGGGCGCTGAGGGCTACACCTTC.